This T cell receptor beta chain was profiled in a study of blood T cell repertoires in COVID-19. Study in general: Acute and convalescent COVID-19 specimens originated in the United States, Italy and Spain. T cells, B-cell-depleted T cells, or PBMCs provided the cDNA or gDNA that served as material.

CDR1 and CDR2 from the germline V gene are MNHEY and SVGAGI. V dropped 1 base and J dropped 5; count of bases not matched to a gene: 7. This CDR3 has 16 amino acids. Per the study methods: Cell counts per sample came from amplifying reference gene primers. Data came from immunoSEQ multiplex PCR; TCRdb stores just in-frame clones and leaves some out. The V and J calls and clone size were taken over from that table, and D and trimming were inferred from the DNA. Of 27,000 or so clones detected, roughly 90% appear once; the ten largest clones hold approximately 15%. This receptor was obtained from a human donor with active COVID-19. The donor label of this sample is uncertain. The material sequenced was peripheral blood. The chain recombines TRBV6-5 with TRBJ1-2; 10 bases fit TRBD1. This chain's CDR3 is CASSYLPRTGGYGYTF. Here the CDR3 DNA reads TGTGCCAGCAGTTACTTACCAAGGACAGGGGGGTATGGCTACACCTTC.